These 13 T cell receptor beta chains originate from one sample sequenced in a study of PD-L1 blockade in urothelial cancer. The time point here: pretreatment peripheral blood. Some clones are missing from TCRdb's copy, which holds only in-frame ones; the method was immunoSEQ multiplex PCR. Of 60,000 to 75,000 clones in the sample, approximately 86% were seen once. The specimen was PBMCs, collected around atezolizumab (anti-PD-L1) treatment. These receptors came from a man in his 60s with urothelial cancer.

The rearrangement uses TRBV4-3 and TRBJ2-7; D unclear. Trimming cost V 0 bases and J 5 bases, with 14 bases left between them. Germline CDR1 LGHNA, CDR2 YSLEER. This CDR3 contains 15 residues. Written as DNA, the CDR3 is TGCGCCAGCAGCCAAGATGAGGTCCCACCGAACGAGCAGTACTTC. Translated, it gives CASSQDEVPPNEQYF.

J is TRBJ1-1 and V is TRBV9; 9 nucleotides line up with TRBD1. Per the germline V gene, CDR1 is SGDLS and CDR2 is YYNGEE. V shed 3 bases and J 0 bases; nucleotides not matched to a gene: 9. The CDR3 contains 17 residues. The CDR3 coding sequence is TGTGCCAGCAGCGGAGGGACAGGGCGATCTATGAACACTGAAGCTTTCTTT. Translated, it gives CASSGGTGRSMNTEAFF.

The V call is TRBV4-1, the J call TRBJ1-5; 8 bases map to TRBD1. The CDR3 sequence is 17 residues long. In germline, CDR1 is MGHRA, CDR2 YSYEKL. V lost 1 base to trimming and J lost 7 bases; unmatched junction nucleotides: 12. The CDR3: CASSQVDRVYRGQPQHF. The CDR3 DNA reads as TGCGCCAGCAGCCAAGTGGACAGGGTTTACCGGGGGCAGCCCCAGCATTTT.

This clone was found a few times. The chain joins TRBV15 to TRBJ2-5; TRBD1 might be the D (5 bases). This CDR3 contains 14 residues. Germline V lookup: CDR1 LNHNV, CDR2 YYDKDF (reference sequence). V lost 5 bases and J lost 4, with 14 bases in between. The CDR3 DNA reads TGTGCCACCAGCGTCCTCCAGGGTAGAGAGACCCAGTACTTC. Translation: CATSVLQGRETQYF. The whole variable domain, filled in from reference TRBV15 and TRBJ2-5, reads DAMVIQNPRYQVTQFGKPVTLSCSQTLNHNVMYWYQQKSSQAPKLLFHYYDKDFNNEADTPDNFQSRRPNTSFCFLDIRSPGLGDTAMYLCATSVLQGRETQYFGPGTRLLVL.

The V call is TRBV5-1, the J call TRBJ1-5; D is unresolved. Germline CDR1 is SGHRS and CDR2 is YFSETQ. V lost 0 bases and J lost 2, with 15 bases in between. This CDR3 comprises 17 residues. This CDR3 is CASSLGAVVGGNQPQHF. CDR3 coding DNA: TGCGCCAGCAGCTTGGGAGCGGTTGTGGGTGGCAATCAGCCCCAGCATTTT.

The V call is TRBV15, the J call TRBJ2-3, with 10 bases that match TRBD2. Trimming cost V 2 bases and J 4 bases; bases outside gene matches: 9. Germline CDR1 LNHNV, CDR2 YYDKDF (reference sequence). The CDR3 runs 17 residues. The DNA of the CDR3 is TGTGCCACCAGCAGATCGGGGACTAGCGTTAATTCAGATACGCAGTATTTT. This codes for CATSRSGTSVNSDTQYF.

The rearrangement links TRBV11-2 to TRBJ2-7, with TRBD2 as a possible D gene (5 bases). CDR1 is SGHAT, CDR2 FQNNGV, per germline. The CDR3 contains 12 residues. Trimming stripped 8 bases from V and 4 bases from J, with 12 bases between. The CDR3 loop reads CASAPPGYEQYF. CDR3 bases: TGTGCCAGCGCCCCTCCGGGATACGAGCAGTACTTC. The whole variable domain, remainder taken from reference TRBV11-2 and TRBJ2-7, is EAGVAQSPRYKIIEKRQSVAFWCNPISGHATLYWYQQILGQGPKLLIQFQNNGVVDDSQLPKDRFSAERLKGVDSTLKIQPAKLEDSAVYLCASAPPGYEQYFGPGTRLTVT.

The J gene is TRBJ1-2, the V gene TRBV27; D ambiguous. The V gene lost 8 bases and the J gene lost 3 bases, with 10 bases spanning the gap. The CDR3 consists of 12 residues. Germline V CDR1 and CDR2: MNHEY, SMNVEV (reference sequence). The CDR3 reads CASRREDYGYTF. The CDR3 bases are TGTGCCAGCCGGCGGGAGGACTATGGCTACACCTTC.

The chain couples TRBV19 to TRBJ2-7; a possible D gene is TRBD2 (6 bases). With 9 bases removed from V and 7 bases from J, the gap between germline ends came to 25 bases. This CDR3 has 15 residues. From germline, CDR1 is LNHDA and CDR2 SQIVND (reference sequence). Here the CDR3 reads CASRQRGSPLGEQYF. The DNA for the CDR3 is TGTGCCAGCCGACAACGGGGGTCTCCTCTGGGAGAGCAGTACTTC. The variable domain in full, completed from reference TRBV19 and TRBJ2-7, reads DGGITQSPKYLFRKEGQNVTLSCEQNLNHDAMYWYRQDPGQGLRLIYYSQIVNDFQKGDIAEGYSVSREKKESFPLTVTSAQKNPTAFYLCASRQRGSPLGEQYFGPGTRLTVT.

The chain carries TRBV2 and TRBJ2-5; a weak D match, TRBD2 (6 bases). The germline V and J ends were trimmed by 7 bases and 4 bases, with 10 bases remaining between them. Germline lookup yields CDR1 SNHLY and CDR2 FYNNEI. The length of the CDR3 is 12 residues. The CDR3 reads CASKDSGETQYF. The DNA for the CDR3 is TGTGCCAGCAAAGATAGCGGAGAGACCCAGTACTTC.

V is TRBV11-2 and J is TRBJ1-2, with TRBD1 identical over 8 bases. The CDR3 totals 13 residues. CDR1 SGHAT and CDR2 FQNNGV come from the germline V gene. The V segment lost 3 bases and the J segment 8 bases; nucleotides outside the gene matches: 5. The CDR3 sequence is CASSFPGGRGYTF. The CDR3 region has the DNA TGTGCCAGCAGCTTCCCAGGGGGCAGAGGCTACACCTTC. Complete variable domain (other parts from reference TRBV11-2 and TRBJ1-2): EAGVAQSPRYKIIEKRQSVAFWCNPISGHATLYWYQQILGQGPKLLIQFQNNGVVDDSQLPKDRFSAERLKGVDSTLKIQPAKLEDSAVYLCASSFPGGRGYTFGSGTRLTVV.

In this sample, this clone turned up a few times. This sequence joins TRBV30 and TRBJ1-1; TRBD1 aligns across 8 bases. CDR3 length equals 12 residues. After removal of 3 bases from V and 4 bases from J, the junction contained 1 base not matched to a gene. Germline loops: CDR1 GTSNPN, CDR2 SVGIG (reference sequence). The CDR3 loop reads CAWRDRVTEAFF. The CDR3 DNA is TGTGCCTGGAGGGACAGGGTCACTGAAGCTTTCTTT.

The chain joins TRBV29-1 to TRBJ2-3; a possible D gene is TRBD2 (7 bases). Germline V gives CDR1 SQVTM, CDR2 ANQGSEA. The CDR3 consists of 13 residues. V lost 6 bases, J lost 5 bases, and 15 bases lay in between. The CDR3 sequence: CSVHEGGEDTQYF. For the CDR3, the DNA is TGCAGCGTACACGAGGGGGGGGAAGATACGCAGTATTTT.